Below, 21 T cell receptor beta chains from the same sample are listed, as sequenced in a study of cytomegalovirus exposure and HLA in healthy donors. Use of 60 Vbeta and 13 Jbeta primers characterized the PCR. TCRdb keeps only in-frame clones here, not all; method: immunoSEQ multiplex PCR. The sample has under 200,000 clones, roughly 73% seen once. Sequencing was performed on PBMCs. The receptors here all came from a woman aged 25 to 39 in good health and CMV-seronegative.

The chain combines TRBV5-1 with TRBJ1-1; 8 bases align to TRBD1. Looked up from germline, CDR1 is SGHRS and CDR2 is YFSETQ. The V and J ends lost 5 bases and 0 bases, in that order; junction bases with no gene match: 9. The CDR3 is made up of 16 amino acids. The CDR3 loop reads CASRRTGPQMNTEAFF. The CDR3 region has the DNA TGCGCCAGCAGACGGACAGGGCCCCAAATGAACACTGAAGCTTTCTTT.

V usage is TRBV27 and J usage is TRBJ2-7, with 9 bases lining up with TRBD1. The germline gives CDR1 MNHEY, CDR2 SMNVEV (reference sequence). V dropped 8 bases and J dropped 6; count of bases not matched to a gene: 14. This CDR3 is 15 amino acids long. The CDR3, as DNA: TGTGCCAGCGGGCTCCCGGACAGGGGAGTGAGCGAGCAGTACTTC. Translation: CASGLPDRGVSEQYF.

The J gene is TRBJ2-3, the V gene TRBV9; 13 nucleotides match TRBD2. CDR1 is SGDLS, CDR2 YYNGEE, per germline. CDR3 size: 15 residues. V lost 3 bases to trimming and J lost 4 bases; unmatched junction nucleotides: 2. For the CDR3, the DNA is TGTGCCAGCAGCGCCGGACTAGCGGGGGCAGATACGCAGTATTTT. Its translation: CASSAGLAGADTQYF. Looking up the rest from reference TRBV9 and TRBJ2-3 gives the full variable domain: DSGVTQTPKHLITATGQRVTLRCSPRSGDLSVYWYQQSLDQGLQFLIQYYNGEERAKGNILERFSAQQFPDLHSELNLSSLELGDSALYFCASSAGLAGADTQYFGPGTRLTVL.

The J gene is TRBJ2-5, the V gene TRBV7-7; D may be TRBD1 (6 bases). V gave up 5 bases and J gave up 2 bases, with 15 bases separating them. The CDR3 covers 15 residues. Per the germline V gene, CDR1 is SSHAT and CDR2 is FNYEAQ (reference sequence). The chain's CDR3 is CASSQTGTKQETQYF. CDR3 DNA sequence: TGTGCCAGCAGCCAGACCGGGACAAAACAAGAGACCCAGTACTTC.

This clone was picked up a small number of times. CDR3 DNA sequence: TGTGCCATCAGTGAGTCAACAGCGGGGGGTCAAGAGACCCAGTACTTC. Residues: CAISESTAGGQETQYF. The chain joins TRBV10-3 to TRBJ2-5, with 9 nucleotides matching TRBD2. The CDR3 totals 16 residues. Germline V CDR1 and CDR2: ENHRY, SYGVKD. V shed 0 bases, J shed 2 bases, and the junction held 4 bases outside the gene matches.

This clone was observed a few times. CDR3 amino acids: CASSEDGGNYGYTF. CDR3 sequence (DNA): TGTGCCAGCTCCGAGGACGGGGGGAACTATGGCTACACCTTC. The chain combines TRBV18 with TRBJ1-2, with D maybe TRBD1 (5 bases). CDR1 is KGHSH, CDR2 LQKENI, per germline. CDR3 length equals 14 residues. The V end was cut by 6 bases, the J end by 2 bases, with 13 bases between.

CDR3 residues: CASNLQGPYNSPLHF. As DNA, the CDR3 is TGTGCCAGCAACCTACAGGGCCCCTATAATTCACCCCTCCACTTT. The chain carries TRBV6-1 and TRBJ1-6; TRBD1 might be the D (6 bases). V was cut by 7 bases and J by 2 bases, with 12 bases left in between. This CDR3 contains 15 residues. Per germline, CDR1 MNHNS and CDR2 SASEGT.

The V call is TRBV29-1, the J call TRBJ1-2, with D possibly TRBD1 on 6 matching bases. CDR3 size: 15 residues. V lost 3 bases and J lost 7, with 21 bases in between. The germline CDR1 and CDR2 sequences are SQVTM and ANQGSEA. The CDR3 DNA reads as TGCAGCGTTGAGACTTTCGGGCAGGGGTTGATTGGCTACACCTTC. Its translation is CSVETFGQGLIGYTF.

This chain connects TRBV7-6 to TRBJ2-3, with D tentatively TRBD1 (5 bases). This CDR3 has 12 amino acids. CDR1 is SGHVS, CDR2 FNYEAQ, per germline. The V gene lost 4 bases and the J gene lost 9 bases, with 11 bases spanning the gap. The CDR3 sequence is CASSSDTGTQYF. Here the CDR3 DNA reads TGTGCCAGCAGCTCGGACACGGGCACGCAGTATTTT.

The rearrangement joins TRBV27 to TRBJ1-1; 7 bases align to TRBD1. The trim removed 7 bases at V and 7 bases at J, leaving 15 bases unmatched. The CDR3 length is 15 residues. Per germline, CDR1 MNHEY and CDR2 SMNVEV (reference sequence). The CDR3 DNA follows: TGTGCCAGCAACTCGGGACAGCCGGGATTGAATGAAGCTTTCTTT. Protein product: CASNSGQPGLNEAFF.

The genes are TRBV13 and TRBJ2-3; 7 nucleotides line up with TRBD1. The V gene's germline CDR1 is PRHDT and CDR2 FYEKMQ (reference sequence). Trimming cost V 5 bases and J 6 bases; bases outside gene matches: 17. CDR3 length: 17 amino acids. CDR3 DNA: TGTGCCAGCAGCCCCCCGTCCGGACAGGCTGGATATGATACGCAGTATTTT. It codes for CASSPPSGQAGYDTQYF.

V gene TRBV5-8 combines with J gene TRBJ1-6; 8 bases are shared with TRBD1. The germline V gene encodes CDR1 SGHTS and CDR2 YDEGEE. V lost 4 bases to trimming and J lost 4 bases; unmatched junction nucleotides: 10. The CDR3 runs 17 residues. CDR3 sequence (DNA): TGTGCCAGCAGCCTTACTCCCGGGACAGGATATAATTCACCCCTCCACTTT. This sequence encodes CASSLTPGTGYNSPLHF.

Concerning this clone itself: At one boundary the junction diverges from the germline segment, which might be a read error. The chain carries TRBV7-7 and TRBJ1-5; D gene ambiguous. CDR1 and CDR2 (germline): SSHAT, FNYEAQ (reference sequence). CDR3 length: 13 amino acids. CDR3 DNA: TGTGCTAGCAGCGACGGACTCAATCAGCCCCAGCATTTT. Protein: CASSDGLNQPQHF.

The CDR3: CASSLGTGTGSTEAFF. CDR3 in DNA: TGTGCCAGCAGCTTAGGCACCGGGACAGGGAGCACTGAAGCTTTCTTT. V usage is TRBV5-6 and J usage is TRBJ1-1, with TRBD1 matching 9 bases. J gave up 4 bases and V 2 bases, and 9 bases lay outside the gene matches. CDR1 is SGHDT, CDR2 YYEEEE, per germline. The CDR3 loop spans 16 amino acids.

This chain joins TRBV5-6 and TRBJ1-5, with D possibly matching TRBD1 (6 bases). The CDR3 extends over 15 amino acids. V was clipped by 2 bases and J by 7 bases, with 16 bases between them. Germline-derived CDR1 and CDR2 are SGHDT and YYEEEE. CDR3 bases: TGTGCCAGCAGCTTTCCCGGACAGTATAGACAGCCCCAGCATTTT. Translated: CASSFPGQYRQPQHF.

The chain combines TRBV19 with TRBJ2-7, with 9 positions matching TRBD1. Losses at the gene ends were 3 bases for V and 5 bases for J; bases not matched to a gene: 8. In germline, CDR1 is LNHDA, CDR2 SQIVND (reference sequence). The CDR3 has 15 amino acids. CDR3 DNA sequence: TGTGCCAGTAGTATCCCGACAGGGGGTGAGCACGAGCAGTACTTC. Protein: CASSIPTGGEHEQYF.

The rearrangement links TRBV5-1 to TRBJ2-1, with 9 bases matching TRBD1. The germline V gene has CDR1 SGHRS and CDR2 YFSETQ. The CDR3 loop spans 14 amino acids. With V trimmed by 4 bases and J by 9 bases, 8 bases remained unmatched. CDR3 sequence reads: CASSAITGGSEQFF. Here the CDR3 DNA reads TGCGCCAGCAGCGCGATAACAGGGGGCAGTGAGCAGTTCTTC. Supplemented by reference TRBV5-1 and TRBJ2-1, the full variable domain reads KAGVTQTPRYLIKTRGQQVTLSCSPISGHRSVSWYQQTPGQGLQFLFEYFSETQRNKGNFPGRFSGRQFSNSRSEMNVSTLELGDSALYLCASSAITGGSEQFFGPGTRLTVL.

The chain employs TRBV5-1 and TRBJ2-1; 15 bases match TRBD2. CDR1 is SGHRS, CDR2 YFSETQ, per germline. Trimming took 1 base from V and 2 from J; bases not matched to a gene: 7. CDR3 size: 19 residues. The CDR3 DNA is TGCGCCAGCAGCTTGTCCCGGACTAGCGGGGGGGCGGCCTACAATGAGCAGTTCTTC. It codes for CASSLSRTSGGAAYNEQFF.

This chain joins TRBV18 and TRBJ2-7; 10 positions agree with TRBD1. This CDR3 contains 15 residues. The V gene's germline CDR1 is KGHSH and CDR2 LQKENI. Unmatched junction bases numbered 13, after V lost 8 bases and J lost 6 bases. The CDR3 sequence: CASQVSSGTGAEQYF. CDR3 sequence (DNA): TGTGCCAGCCAAGTATCTTCCGGGACAGGGGCCGAGCAGTACTTC.

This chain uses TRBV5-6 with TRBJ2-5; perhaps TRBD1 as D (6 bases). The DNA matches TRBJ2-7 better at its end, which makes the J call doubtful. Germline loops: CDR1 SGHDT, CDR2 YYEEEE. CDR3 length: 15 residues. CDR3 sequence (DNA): TGTGCCAGCAGCTTGAAACAGGGTAGCACCTACGAGCAGTACTTC. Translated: CASSLKQGSTYEQYF.

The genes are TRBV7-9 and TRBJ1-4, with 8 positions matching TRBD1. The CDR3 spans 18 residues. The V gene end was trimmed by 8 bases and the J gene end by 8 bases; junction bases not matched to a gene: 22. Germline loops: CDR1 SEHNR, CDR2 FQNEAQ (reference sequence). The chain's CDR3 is CASCPTPVGQGRGEKLFF. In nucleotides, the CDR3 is TGTGCCAGCTGCCCCACCCCCGTCGGACAGGGAAGGGGAGAAAAACTGTTTTTT.